The 23 T cell receptor beta chains below were found in one sample sequenced in a study of OX40 agonist ivuxolimab in advanced cancers. Clones were read by immunoSEQ multiplex PCR, and TCRdb kept only the in-frame ones, dropping some. The data hold about 58,000 clones, with roughly nine tenths observed a single time. This specimen was CD4+ or CD8+ T cells sorted from blood, taken in a trial of the OX40 agonist ivuxolimab. All receptors derive from an adult with an advanced solid tumor such as melanoma, head and neck, liver or kidney cancer.

The chain couples TRBV19 to TRBJ2-3; perhaps TRBD2 as D (6 bases). Germline V gene data show CDR1 as LNHDA and CDR2 as SQIVND (reference sequence). Trimming took 1 base from V and 6 from J, leaving 11 bases between them. The CDR3 is made up of 14 amino acids. Here the CDR3 reads CASSIGDSSDTQYF. CDR3 in DNA: TGTGCCAGTAGTATAGGGGACTCTTCGGATACGCAGTATTTT.

The CDR3 loop is CASSVGGDSYNEQFF. In DNA form, the CDR3 reads TGTGCCAGCAGCGTCGGGGGCGATTCCTACAATGAGCAGTTCTTC. The chain combines TRBV9 with TRBJ2-1; D assignment may be TRBD1 or TRBD2 (6 bases each). The CDR3 covers 15 residues. Trimming cost V 2 bases and J 1 base, with 10 bases left between them. Germline V lookup: CDR1 SGDLS, CDR2 YYNGEE.

The chain couples TRBV7-4 to TRBJ2-7; D unresolved. The CDR3 runs 10 residues. V was clipped by 3 bases and J by 7 bases, with 4 bases between them. Germline V gives CDR1 SGHVT, CDR2 SQSDAQ. The CDR3 DNA reads as TGTGCCAGCAGCTTCGGGGAGCAGTACGTC. Protein: CASSFGEQYV.

The chain joins TRBV11-2 to TRBJ2-3; possible D gene TRBD2, 5 bases. This CDR3 contains 15 residues. Per germline, CDR1 SGHAT and CDR2 FQNNGV. Trimming pared 5 bases from V and 1 base from J, leaving 13 bases between. Here the CDR3 reads CASSARTYGTDTQYF. CDR3 DNA: TGTGCCAGCAGCGCCCGGACTTACGGCACAGATACGCAGTATTTT.

In DNA, the CDR3 is TGTGCCAGCAGCTTGGTACCCACTGAAGCTTTCTTT. Amino acids: CASSLVPTEAFF. The gene calls are TRBV5-4 and TRBJ1-1; no clear D gene. This CDR3 has 12 amino acids. Germline-derived CDR1 and CDR2 are SGHNT and YYREEE (reference sequence). V lost 0 bases to trimming and J lost 4 bases, with 4 bases between them.

The V call is TRBV4-1, the J call TRBJ2-2; 7 bases align to TRBD1. CDR3 size: 16 residues. Germline V CDR1 and CDR2: MGHRA, YSYEKL. With V trimmed by 0 bases and J by 2 bases, 3 bases remained unmatched. The CDR3 region has the DNA TGCGCCAGCAGCCAAGAGGACAGGCCCAACACCGGGGAGCTGTTTTTT. This translates into CASSQEDRPNTGELFF.

The chain uses TRBV6-5 and TRBJ1-4; D is possibly TRBD1 (5 bases). This CDR3 comprises 15 residues. Per the germline V gene, CDR1 is MNHEY and CDR2 is SVGAGI. Trimming removed 5 bases at V and 0 bases at J, with 10 bases between. The DNA for the CDR3 is TGTGCCAGCAGTGCCCAGGGTGCAACTAATGAAAAACTGTTTTTT. Encoded protein: CASSAQGATNEKLFF.

In DNA, the CDR3 is TGTGCCAGCAGCGCAGGAAGCGCGGACATATACAATGAGCAGTTCTTC. It translates to CASSAGSADIYNEQFF. J is TRBJ2-1 and V is TRBV9, with D possibly being TRBD1 (5 bases). V lost 3 bases and J 4 bases, leaving 17 bases between the germline ends. Germline values: CDR1 SGDLS, CDR2 YYNGEE. This CDR3 region has 16 residues.

The V call is TRBV7-9, the J call TRBJ2-1, with 9 nucleotides matching TRBD2. Per the germline V gene, CDR1 is SEHNR and CDR2 is FQNEAQ (reference sequence). J gave up 7 bases and V 5 bases, and 15 bases lay outside the gene matches. This CDR3 has 17 amino acids. CDR3 in amino acids: CASSPRSHLAGANEQFF. The CDR3 bases are TGTGCCAGCAGCCCCAGATCCCACTTAGCGGGAGCGAATGAGCAGTTCTTC.

This chain uses TRBV5-3 with TRBJ2-1; 9 bases map to TRBD2. TRBV5-3 is an open reading frame, and its role is uncertain. The V segment lost 4 bases and the J segment 9 bases; nucleotides outside the gene matches: 14. The length of the CDR3 is 16 residues. CDR3 residues: CARSPHIAGVMSEQFF. CDR3 in DNA: TGTGCCAGAAGCCCTCATATAGCGGGAGTTATGAGTGAGCAGTTCTTC.

The CDR3 nucleotides are TGTGCCAGCAGCGGAGGACAGGGAGTCACCGGGGAGCTGTTTTTT. Protein product: CASSGGQGVTGELFF. The V call is TRBV11-2, the J call TRBJ2-2; 8 positions agree with TRBD1. The ends lost 5 bases at V and 4 bases at J; junction bases unmatched: 6. The CDR3 totals 15 residues. Germline-derived CDR1 and CDR2 are SGHAT and FQNNGV.

The chain employs TRBV28 and TRBJ2-1; D may be TRBD2 (6 bases). The CDR3 runs 14 residues. The V gene's germline CDR1 is MDHEN and CDR2 SYDVKM. With 5 bases removed from V and 3 bases from J, the gap between germline ends came to 11 bases. The DNA of the CDR3 is TGTGCCAGCAGTCTCCTTAGCGGCTACAATGAGCAGTTCTTC. This encodes CASSLLSGYNEQFF.

J is TRBJ2-3 and V is TRBV30; TRBD2 aligns across 11 bases. This CDR3 is built from 15 residues. Trimming took 0 bases from V and 5 from J; bases not matched to a gene: 4. Germline CDR1 is GTSNPN and CDR2 is SVGIG (reference sequence). CDR3 nucleotide sequence: TGTGCCTGGAGTGTACTAGCGGGAGCGGAAGATACGCAGTATTTT. Residues: CAWSVLAGAEDTQYF.

This chain connects TRBV28 to TRBJ2-7; D is possibly TRBD2 (6 bases). The CDR3 has 14 amino acids. Trimming removed 3 bases from V and 4 bases from J, with 13 bases in between. Per the germline V gene, CDR1 is MDHEN and CDR2 is SYDVKM. CDR3 in amino acids: CASSLTVGGYEQYF. DNA of the CDR3: TGTGCCAGCAGTTTGACAGTGGGGGGATACGAGCAGTACTTC.

The table lists this clone with a count of one. The chain employs TRBV15 and TRBJ1-2; no clear D. V lost 4 bases, J lost 0 bases, and 9 bases lay in between. The CDR3 loop spans 14 amino acids. The germline V gene encodes CDR1 LNHNV and CDR2 YYDKDF (reference sequence). The CDR3 DNA reads TGTGCCACCAGCACAGGTCGGGCTAACTATGGCTACACCTTC. Its translation is CATSTGRANYGYTF.

This sequence joins TRBV30 and TRBJ2-2; a possible D gene is TRBD2 (5 bases). V was shortened by 2 bases and J by 0 bases, with 10 bases between the two germline ends. The germline V gene has CDR1 GTSNPN and CDR2 SVGIG (reference sequence). The CDR3 covers 15 residues. This CDR3 is CAWSRSATNTGELFF. The CDR3 DNA reads as TGTGCCTGGAGTCGTAGCGCAACGAACACCGGGGAGCTGTTTTTT.

This clone was seen a handful of times. V usage is TRBV6-5 and J usage is TRBJ1-6; D not resolved. Germline V CDR1 and CDR2: MNHEY, SVGAGI. CDR3 length: 13 amino acids. V was pared by 2 bases and J by 11 bases, with 10 bases between. The CDR3 loop reads CASSYTPRTPLHF. The DNA of the CDR3 is TGTGCCAGCAGTTACACCCCCAGGACACCCCTCCACTTT.

This chain links TRBV7-2 with TRBJ2-1; 8 nucleotides match TRBD2. Germline CDR1 and CDR2: SGHTA and FQGNSA. Trimming took 0 bases from V and 4 from J; bases not matched to a gene: 2. This CDR3 contains 15 residues. CDR3 bases: TGTGCCAGCAGCTTAGCAGCGGGAGTTTACAATGAGCAGTTCTTC. Translation gives CASSLAAGVYNEQFF.

The CDR3 spells CASSLKQSPYEQYF. CDR3 in DNA: TGTGCCAGCAGTTTAAAGCAAAGTCCCTACGAGCAGTACTTC. The chain employs TRBV28 and TRBJ2-5; D is uncertain. The DNA end is more similar to TRBJ2-7, so the J call may be wrong. Per the germline V gene, CDR1 is MDHEN and CDR2 is SYDVKM. This CDR3 contains 14 residues.

The chain combines TRBV5-4 with TRBJ2-2; tentative D call: TRBD2 (5 bases). Trimming removed 2 bases at V and 5 bases at J, with 16 bases between. CDR3 length: 16 residues. Germline V gene data show CDR1 as SGHNT and CDR2 as YYREEE (reference sequence). CDR3 region: CASSFLPRVVTGELFF. DNA for the CDR3: TGTGCCAGCAGCTTCCTCCCGCGGGTGGTAACCGGGGAGCTGTTTTTT.

The chain uses TRBV7-9 and TRBJ2-2; D gene uncertain. This CDR3 comprises 14 residues. Trimming took off 3 bases at V and 1 base at J, with 6 bases between the two ends. From germline, CDR1 is SEHNR and CDR2 FQNEAQ (reference sequence). The DNA for the CDR3 is TGTGCCAGCAGCTTTCTGGGGAACACCGGGGAGCTGTTTTTT. This translates into CASSFLGNTGELFF. The entire variable domain, with the rest obtained from reference TRBV7-9 and TRBJ2-2, is as follows: DTGVSQNPRHKITKRGQNVTFRCDPISEHNRLYWYRQTLGQGPEFLTYFQNEAQLEKSRLLSDRFSAERPKGSFSTLEIQRTEQGDSAMYLCASSFLGNTGELFFGEGSRLTVL.

The V gene is TRBV6-5, the J gene TRBJ1-5, with D possibly being TRBD1 (6 bases). V gave up 7 bases and J gave up 8 bases, with 9 bases separating them. This CDR3 comprises 11 residues. Germline V gene data show CDR1 as MNHEY and CDR2 as SVGAGI. For the CDR3, the DNA is TGTGCCAGCACGGGGGCGGAGCCCCAGCATTTT. This codes for CASTGAEPQHF.

The chain joins TRBV19 to TRBJ2-1; a weak D match, TRBD1 (6 bases). Trimming stripped 7 bases from V and 1 base from J, with 14 bases between. The CDR3 has 15 residues. Germline CDR1 is LNHDA and CDR2 is SQIVND (reference sequence). The CDR3 DNA follows: TGTGCCAGTACTATGGGGGCAGGGTCCTACAATGAGCAGTTCTTC. This sequence encodes CASTMGAGSYNEQFF.